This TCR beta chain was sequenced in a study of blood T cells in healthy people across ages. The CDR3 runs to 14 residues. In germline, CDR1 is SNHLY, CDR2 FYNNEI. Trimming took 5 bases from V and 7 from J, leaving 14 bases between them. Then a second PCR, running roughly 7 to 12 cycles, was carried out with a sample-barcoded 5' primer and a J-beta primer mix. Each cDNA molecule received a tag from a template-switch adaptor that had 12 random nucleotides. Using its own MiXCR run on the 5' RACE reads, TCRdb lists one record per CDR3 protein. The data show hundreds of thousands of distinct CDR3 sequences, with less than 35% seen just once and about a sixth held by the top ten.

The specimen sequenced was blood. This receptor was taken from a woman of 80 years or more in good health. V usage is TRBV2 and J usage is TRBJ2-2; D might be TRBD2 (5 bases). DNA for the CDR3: TGTGCCAGCAGTTTTTCAACTAGTGGCGGGGAGCTGTTTTTT. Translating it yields CASSFSTSGGELFF.